This T cell receptor beta chain is drawn from a study of vaccination effects on CD4 cells after COVID-19. This clone was seen a few times. What it recognizes is unknown. Only in-frame clones appear in the TCRdb table, and some are missing; sequencing was by immunoSEQ multiplex PCR. The sample has 65,000 to 75,000 clones, around 70% seen once. Pools of viral peptides were used by the ViraFEST assay to expand antigen-specific CD4+ T cells ahead of sequencing. Following culture for around 9 days, CD4+ T cells were isolated. Every participant took two doses of the BNT162b2 or mRNA-1273 vaccine. All vaccine recipients tested negative for nucleocapsid antibodies and had never contracted SARS-CoV-2 infection. The TCR originated in a human donor who received a COVID-19 vaccine. The specimen was CD4+ T cells from PBMCs cultured with HCoV-229E spike peptides, collected after COVID-19 vaccination.

The CDR3 here is CASRTGYSGNTIYF. The CDR3 DNA is TGTGCCAGCAGGACGGGTTACTCTGGAAACACCATATATTTT. The chain carries TRBV2 and TRBJ1-3; D unclear. The CDR3 is 14 amino acids. V was pared by 6 bases and J by 0 bases, with 9 bases between. The germline gives CDR1 SNHLY, CDR2 FYNNEI. Drawing the rest from reference TRBV2 and TRBJ1-3, the complete variable domain is EPEVTQTPSHQVTQMGQEVILRCVPISNHLYFYWYRQILGQKVEFLVSFYNNEISEKSEIFDDQFSVERPDGSNFTLKIRSTKLEDSAMYFCASRTGYSGNTIYFGEGSWLTVV.